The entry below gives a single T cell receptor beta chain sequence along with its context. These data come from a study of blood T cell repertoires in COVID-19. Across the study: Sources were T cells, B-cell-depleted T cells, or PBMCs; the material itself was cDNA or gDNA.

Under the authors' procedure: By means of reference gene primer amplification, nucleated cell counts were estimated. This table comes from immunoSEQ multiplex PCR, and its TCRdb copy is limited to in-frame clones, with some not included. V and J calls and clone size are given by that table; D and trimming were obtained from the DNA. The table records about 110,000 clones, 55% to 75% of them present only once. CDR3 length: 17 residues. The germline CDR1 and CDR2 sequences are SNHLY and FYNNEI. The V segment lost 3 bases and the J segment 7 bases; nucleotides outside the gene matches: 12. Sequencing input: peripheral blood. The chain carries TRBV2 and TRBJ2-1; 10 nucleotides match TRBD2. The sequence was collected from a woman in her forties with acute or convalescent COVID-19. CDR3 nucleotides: TGTGCCAGCAGTGATTCACTTCTAGCGGGGGCCCTAAATGAGCAGTTCTTC. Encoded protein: CASSDSLLAGALNEQFF. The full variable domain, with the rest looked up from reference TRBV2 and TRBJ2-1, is EPEVTQTPSHQVTQMGQEVILRCVPISNHLYFYWYRQILGQKVEFLVSFYNNEISEKSEIFDDQFSVERPDGSNFTLKIRSTKLEDSAMYFCASSDSLLAGALNEQFFGPGTRLTVL.